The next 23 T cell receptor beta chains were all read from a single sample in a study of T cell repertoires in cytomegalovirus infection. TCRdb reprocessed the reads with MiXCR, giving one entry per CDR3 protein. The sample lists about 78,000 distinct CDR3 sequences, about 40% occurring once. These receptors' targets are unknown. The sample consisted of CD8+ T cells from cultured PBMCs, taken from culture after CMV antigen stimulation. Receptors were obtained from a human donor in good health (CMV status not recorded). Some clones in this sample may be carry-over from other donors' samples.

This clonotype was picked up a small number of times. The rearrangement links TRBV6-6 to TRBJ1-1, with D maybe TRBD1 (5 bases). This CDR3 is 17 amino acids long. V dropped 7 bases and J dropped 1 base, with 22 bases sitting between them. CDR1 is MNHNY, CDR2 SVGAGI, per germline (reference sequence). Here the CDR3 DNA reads TGTGCCAGCAAAAATAACGGGGCGCGGAAGAAGAACACTGAAGCTTTCTTT. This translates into CASKNNGARKKNTEAFF.

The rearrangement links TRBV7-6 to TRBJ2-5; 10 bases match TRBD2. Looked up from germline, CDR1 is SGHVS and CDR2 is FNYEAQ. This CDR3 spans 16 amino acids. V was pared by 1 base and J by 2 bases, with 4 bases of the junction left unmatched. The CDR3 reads CASSLGGLAEQETQYF. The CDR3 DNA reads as TGTGCCAGCAGCTTAGGAGGACTAGCGGAACAAGAGACCCAGTACTTC.

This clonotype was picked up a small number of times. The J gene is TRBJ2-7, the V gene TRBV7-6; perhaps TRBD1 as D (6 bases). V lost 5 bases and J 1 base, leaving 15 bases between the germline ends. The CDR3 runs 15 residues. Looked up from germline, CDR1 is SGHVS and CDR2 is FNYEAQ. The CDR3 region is CASSPEGVVSYEQYF. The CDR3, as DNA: TGTGCCAGCAGCCCAGAGGGGGTTGTTTCCTACGAGCAGTACTTC.

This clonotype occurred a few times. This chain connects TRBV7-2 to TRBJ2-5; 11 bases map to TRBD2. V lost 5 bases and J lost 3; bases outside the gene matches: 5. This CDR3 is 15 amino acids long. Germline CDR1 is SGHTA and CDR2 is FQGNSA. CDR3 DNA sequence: TGTGCCAGCAGCAATCCGGGACTAGCGGAAGAGACCCAGTACTTC. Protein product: CASSNPGLAEETQYF.

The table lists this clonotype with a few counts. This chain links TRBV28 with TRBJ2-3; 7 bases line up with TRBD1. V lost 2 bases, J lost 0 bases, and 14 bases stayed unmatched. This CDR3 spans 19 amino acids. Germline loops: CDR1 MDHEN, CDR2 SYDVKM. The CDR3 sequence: CASSLEYLPTGASTDTQYF. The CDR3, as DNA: TGTGCCAGCAGTTTAGAGTATCTGCCCACAGGGGCTAGCACAGATACGCAGTATTTT. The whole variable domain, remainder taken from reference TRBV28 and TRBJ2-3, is DVKVTQSSRYLVKRTGEKVFLECVQDMDHENMFWYRQDPGLGLRLIYFSYDVKMKEKGDIPEGYSVSREKKERFSLILESASTNQTSMYLCASSLEYLPTGASTDTQYFGPGTRLTVL.

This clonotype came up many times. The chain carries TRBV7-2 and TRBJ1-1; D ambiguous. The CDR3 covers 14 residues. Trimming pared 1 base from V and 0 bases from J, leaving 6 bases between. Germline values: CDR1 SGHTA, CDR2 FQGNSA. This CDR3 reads CASSLVGLNTEAFF. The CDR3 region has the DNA TGTGCCAGCAGCTTAGTAGGGCTGAACACTGAAGCTTTCTTT.

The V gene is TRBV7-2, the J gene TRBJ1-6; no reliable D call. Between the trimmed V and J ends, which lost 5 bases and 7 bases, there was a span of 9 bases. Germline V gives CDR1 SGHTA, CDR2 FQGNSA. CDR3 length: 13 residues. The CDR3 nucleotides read TGTGCCAGCAGCGTCGGGTCAAATTCACCCCTCCACTTT. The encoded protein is CASSVGSNSPLHF. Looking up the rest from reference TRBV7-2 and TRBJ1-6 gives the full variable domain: GAGVSQSPSNKVTEKGKDVELRCDPISGHTALYWYRQSLGQGLEFLIYFQGNSAPDKSGLPSDRFSAERTGGSVSTLTIQRTQQEDSAVYLCASSVGSNSPLHFGNGTRLTVT.

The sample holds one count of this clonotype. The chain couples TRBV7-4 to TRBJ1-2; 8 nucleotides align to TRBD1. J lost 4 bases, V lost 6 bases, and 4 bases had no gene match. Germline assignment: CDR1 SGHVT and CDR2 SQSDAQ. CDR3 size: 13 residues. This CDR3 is CASRPTGGYGYTF. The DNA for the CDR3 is TGTGCCAGCAGACCCACAGGGGGCTATGGCTACACCTTC.

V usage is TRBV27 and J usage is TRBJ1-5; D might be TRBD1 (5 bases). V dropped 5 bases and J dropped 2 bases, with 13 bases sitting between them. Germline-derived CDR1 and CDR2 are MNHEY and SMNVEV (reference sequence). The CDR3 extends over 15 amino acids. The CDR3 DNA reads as TGTGCCAGCAGTCTCAGCAGGGTGGGCAATCAGCCCCAGCATTTT. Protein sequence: CASSLSRVGNQPQHF.

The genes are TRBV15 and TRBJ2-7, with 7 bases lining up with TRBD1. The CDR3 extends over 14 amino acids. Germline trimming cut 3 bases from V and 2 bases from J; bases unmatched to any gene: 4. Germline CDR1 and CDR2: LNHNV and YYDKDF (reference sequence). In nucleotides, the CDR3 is TGTGCCACCAGCAGCGGGGACAGTGCCTACGAGCAGTACTTC. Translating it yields CATSSGDSAYEQYF. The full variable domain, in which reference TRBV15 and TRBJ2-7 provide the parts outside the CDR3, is DAMVIQNPRYQVTQFGKPVTLSCSQTLNHNVMYWYQQKSSQAPKLLFHYYDKDFNNEADTPDNFQSRRPNTSFCFLDIRSPGLGDTAMYLCATSSGDSAYEQYFGPGTRLTVT.

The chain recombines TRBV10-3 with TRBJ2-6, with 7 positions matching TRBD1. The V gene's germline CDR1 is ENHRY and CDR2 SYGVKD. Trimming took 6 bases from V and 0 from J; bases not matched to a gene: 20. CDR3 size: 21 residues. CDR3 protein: CAISPPGTAQSTLSGANVLTF. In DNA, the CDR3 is TGTGCCATCAGCCCTCCGGGGACAGCTCAATCAACCCTCTCTGGGGCCAACGTCCTGACTTTC.

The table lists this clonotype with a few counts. The CDR3 DNA reads as TGTGCCAGCCGTAGCGGGGGGACGAGGACAGATACGCAGTATTTT. This gives the protein CASRSGGTRTDTQYF. The chain couples TRBV6-1 to TRBJ2-3, with 10 bases lining up with TRBD2. CDR1 and CDR2 (germline): MNHNS, SASEGT. The CDR3 spans 15 residues. Trimming removed 8 bases from V and 3 bases from J; junction bases left unmatched: 8.

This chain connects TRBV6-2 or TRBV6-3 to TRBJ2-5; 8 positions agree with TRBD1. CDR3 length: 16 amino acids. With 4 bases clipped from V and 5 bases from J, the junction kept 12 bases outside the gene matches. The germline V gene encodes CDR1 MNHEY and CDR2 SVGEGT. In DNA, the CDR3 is TGTGCCAGCAGTTCTTTCGGACAGGGTGTGAGCGAGACCCAGTACTTC. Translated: CASSSFGQGVSETQYF.

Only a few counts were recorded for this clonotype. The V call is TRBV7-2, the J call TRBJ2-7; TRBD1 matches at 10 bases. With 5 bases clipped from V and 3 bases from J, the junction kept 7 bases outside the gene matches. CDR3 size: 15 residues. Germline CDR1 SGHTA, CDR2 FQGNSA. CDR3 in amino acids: CASSGSGTGVYEQYF. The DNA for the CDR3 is TGTGCCAGCAGCGGATCCGGGACAGGGGTCTACGAGCAGTACTTC.

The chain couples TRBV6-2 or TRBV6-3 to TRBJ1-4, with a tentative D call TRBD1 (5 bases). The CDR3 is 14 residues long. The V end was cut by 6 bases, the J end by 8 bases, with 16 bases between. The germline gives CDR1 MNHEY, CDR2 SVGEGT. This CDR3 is CASSPRTIQEKLFF. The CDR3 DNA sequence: TGTGCCAGCAGCCCCCGGACAATCCAAGAAAAACTGTTTTTT.

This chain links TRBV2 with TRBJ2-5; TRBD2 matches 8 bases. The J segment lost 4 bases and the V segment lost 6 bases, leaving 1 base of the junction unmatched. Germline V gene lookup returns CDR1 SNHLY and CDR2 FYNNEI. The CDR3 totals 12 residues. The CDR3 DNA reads TGTGCCAGCAGGGGGACTAGAGAGACCCAGTACTTC. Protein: CASRGTRETQYF. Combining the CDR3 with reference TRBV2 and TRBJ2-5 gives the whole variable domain EPEVTQTPSHQVTQMGQEVILRCVPISNHLYFYWYRQILGQKVEFLVSFYNNEISEKSEIFDDQFSVERPDGSNFTLKIRSTKLEDSAMYFCASRGTRETQYFGPGTRLLVL.

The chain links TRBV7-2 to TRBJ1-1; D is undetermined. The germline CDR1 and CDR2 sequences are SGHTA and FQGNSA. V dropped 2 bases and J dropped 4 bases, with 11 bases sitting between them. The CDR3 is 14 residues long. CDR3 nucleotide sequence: TGTGCCAGCAGCTTACTTGATTGGGGCACTGAAGCTTTCTTT. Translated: CASSLLDWGTEAFF.

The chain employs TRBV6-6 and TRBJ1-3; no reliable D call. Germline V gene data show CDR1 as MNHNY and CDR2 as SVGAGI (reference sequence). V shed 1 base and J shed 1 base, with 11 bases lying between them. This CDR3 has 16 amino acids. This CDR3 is CASSYYSSASGNTIYF. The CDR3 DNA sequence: TGTGCCAGCAGTTACTATTCCTCGGCTTCTGGAAACACCATATATTTT.

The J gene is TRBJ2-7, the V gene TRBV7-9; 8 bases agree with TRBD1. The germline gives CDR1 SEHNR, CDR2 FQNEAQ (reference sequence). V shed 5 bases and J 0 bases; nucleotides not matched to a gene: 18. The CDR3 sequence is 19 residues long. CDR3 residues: CASSIRGTGLSGSSYEQYF. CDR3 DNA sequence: TGTGCCAGCAGCATAAGGGGGACAGGATTATCGGGGAGCTCCTACGAGCAGTACTTC.

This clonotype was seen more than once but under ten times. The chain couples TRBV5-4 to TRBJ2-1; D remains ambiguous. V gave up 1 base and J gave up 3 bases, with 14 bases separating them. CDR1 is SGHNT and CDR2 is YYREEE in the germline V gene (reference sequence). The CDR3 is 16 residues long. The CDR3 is CASSLSGQTLYNEQFF. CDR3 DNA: TGTGCCAGCAGCTTGTCTGGGCAGACGCTCTACAATGAGCAGTTCTTC.

In DNA form, the CDR3 reads TGTGCCAGCAGGGCCGGGACAGGGTTCTACGAGCAGTACTTC. Its translation: CASRAGTGFYEQYF. The chain combines TRBV6-8 with TRBJ2-7; 9 bases agree with TRBD1. With V trimmed by 6 bases and J by 3 bases, 6 bases remained unmatched. The germline CDR1 and CDR2 sequences are MNHGY and SAAAGT. The CDR3 is made up of 14 amino acids.

The DNA of the CDR3 is TGTGCCAGCAGTTTAGTCTGGGCTGGGGCCAACGTCCTGACTTTC. This codes for CASSLVWAGANVLTF. The J gene is TRBJ2-6, the V gene TRBV27; D is unresolved. Trimming stripped 2 bases from V and 2 bases from J, with 7 bases between. The CDR3 is 15 amino acids. CDR1 is MNHEY, CDR2 SMNVEV, per germline (reference sequence).

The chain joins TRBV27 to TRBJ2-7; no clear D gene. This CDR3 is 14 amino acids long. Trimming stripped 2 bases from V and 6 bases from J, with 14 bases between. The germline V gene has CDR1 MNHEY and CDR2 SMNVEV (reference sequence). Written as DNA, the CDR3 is TGTGCCAGCAGTTTAGTAGGTACCGCATCCGAGCAGTACTTC. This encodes CASSLVGTASEQYF.